The T cell receptor (beta chain) described here comes from a study of cytomegalovirus exposure and HLA in healthy donors. Study findings and constraints: Later analysis placed DRB1 highest and HLA-C lowest in TCR association rates, which differed by HLA locus. A few CMV-associated chains proved CMV antigen-specific in vitro.

The primer mix had 60 Vbeta and 13 Jbeta primers. The method was immunoSEQ multiplex PCR; TCRdb's version includes in-frame clones alone and lacks a portion of them. The sample holds 50,000 to 70,000 clones. The CDR3 runs to 12 residues. The germline gives CDR1 MNHEY, CDR2 SVGAGI. The junction had 5 bases not matched to a gene; V was cut back by 4 bases and J by 9 bases. Note on this clone: The antigen is undetermined.

The TCR originated in a woman between 18 and 29 years old in good health and CMV-seronegative. Sequencing was done on a sample of PBMCs. The chain couples TRBV6-5 to TRBJ2-7, with TRBD1 identical over 8 bases. The CDR3 spells CASSSSGGLQYF. The CDR3 nucleotides are TGTGCCAGCAGTTCCTCAGGGGGCCTGCAGTACTTC.